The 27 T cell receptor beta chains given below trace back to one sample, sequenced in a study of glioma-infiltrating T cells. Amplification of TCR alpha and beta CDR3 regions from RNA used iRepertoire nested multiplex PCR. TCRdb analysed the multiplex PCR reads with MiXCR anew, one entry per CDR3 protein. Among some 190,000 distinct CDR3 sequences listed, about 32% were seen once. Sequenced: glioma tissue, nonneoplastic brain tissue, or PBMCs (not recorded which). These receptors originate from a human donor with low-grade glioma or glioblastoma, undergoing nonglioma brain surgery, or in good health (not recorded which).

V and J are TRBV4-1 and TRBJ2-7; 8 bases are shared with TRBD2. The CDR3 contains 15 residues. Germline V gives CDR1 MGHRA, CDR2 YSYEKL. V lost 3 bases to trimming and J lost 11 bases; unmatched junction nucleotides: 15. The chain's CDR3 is CASSQVAGTTYGKYF. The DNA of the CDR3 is TGCGCCAGCAGCCAGGTAGCGGGAACAACCTACGGGAAGTACTTC.

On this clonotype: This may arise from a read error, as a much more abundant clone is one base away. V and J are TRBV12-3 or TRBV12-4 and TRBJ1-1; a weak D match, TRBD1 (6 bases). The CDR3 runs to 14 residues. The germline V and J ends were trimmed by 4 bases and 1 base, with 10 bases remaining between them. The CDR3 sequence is CASSSVRGNTEAFF. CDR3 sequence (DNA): TGTGCCAGCAGTTCAGTCAGGGGGAACACTGAAGCTTTCTTT.

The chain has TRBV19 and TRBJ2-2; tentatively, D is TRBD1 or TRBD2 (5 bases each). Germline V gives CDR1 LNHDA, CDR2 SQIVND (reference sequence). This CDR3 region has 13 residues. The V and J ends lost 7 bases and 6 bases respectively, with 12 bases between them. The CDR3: CASTDRGPGELFF. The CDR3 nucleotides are TGTGCCAGTACCGACCGGGGCCCCGGGGAGCTGTTTTTT.

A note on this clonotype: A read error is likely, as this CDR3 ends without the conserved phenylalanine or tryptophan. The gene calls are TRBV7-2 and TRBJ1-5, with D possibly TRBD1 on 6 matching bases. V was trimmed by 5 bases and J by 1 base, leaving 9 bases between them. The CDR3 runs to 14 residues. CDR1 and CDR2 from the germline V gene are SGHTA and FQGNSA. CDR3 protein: CASSEGHSNQPQHS. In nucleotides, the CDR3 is TGTGCCAGCAGCGAGGGACACAGCAATCAGCCCCAGCATTCT.

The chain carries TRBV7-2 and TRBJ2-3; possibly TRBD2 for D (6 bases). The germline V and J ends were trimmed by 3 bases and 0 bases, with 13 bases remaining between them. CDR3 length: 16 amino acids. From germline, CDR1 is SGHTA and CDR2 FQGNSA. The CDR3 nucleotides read TGTGCCAGCAGCTTGCCAGGCGGGGCAAGCACAGATACGCAGTATTTT. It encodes CASSLPGGASTDTQYF.

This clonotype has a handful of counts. DNA of the CDR3: TGCGCCAGCAGCTTGGCCAGCGACTCCTGGGGGGAGACCCAGTACTTC. Translated: CASSLASDSWGETQYF. This chain uses TRBV5-1 with TRBJ2-5; TRBD1 or TRBD2 may be the D gene (5 bases each). The CDR3 contains 16 residues. CDR1 and CDR2 (germline): SGHRS, YFSETQ. V was shortened by 0 bases and J by 5 bases, with 17 bases between the two germline ends. Drawing the rest from reference TRBV5-1 and TRBJ2-5, the complete variable domain is KAGVTQTPRYLIKTRGQQVTLSCSPISGHRSVSWYQQTPGQGLQFLFEYFSETQRNKGNFPGRFSGRQFSNSRSEMNVSTLELGDSALYLCASSLASDSWGETQYFGPGTRLLVL.

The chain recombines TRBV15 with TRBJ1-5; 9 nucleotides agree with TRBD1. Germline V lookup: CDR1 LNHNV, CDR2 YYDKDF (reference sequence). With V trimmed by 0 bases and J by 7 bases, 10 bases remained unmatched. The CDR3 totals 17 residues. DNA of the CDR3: TGTGCCACCAGCAGAGAGTGGGGACAGGGTAGCAGCCAGCCCCAGCATTTT. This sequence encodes CATSREWGQGSSQPQHF.

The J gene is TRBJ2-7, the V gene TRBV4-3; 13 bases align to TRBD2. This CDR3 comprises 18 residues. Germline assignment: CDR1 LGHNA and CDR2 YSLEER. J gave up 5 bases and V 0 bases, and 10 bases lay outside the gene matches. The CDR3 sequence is CASSQDRGGLAGSHEQYF. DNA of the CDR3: TGCGCCAGCAGCCAAGATAGGGGGGGACTAGCGGGATCTCACGAGCAGTACTTC.

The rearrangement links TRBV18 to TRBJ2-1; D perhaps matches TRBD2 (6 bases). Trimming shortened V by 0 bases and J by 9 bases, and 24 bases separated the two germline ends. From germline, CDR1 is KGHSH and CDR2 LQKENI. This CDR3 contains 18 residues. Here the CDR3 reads CASSPPRGLLALVGEQFF. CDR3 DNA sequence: TGTGCCAGCTCACCACCCAGAGGATTACTAGCCCTTGTGGGTGAGCAGTTCTTC.

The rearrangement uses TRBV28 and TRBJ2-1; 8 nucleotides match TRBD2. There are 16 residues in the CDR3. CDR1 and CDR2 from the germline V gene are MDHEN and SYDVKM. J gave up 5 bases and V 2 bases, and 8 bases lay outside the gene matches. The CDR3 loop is CASSLPLAGINNEQFF. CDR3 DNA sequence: TGTGCCAGCAGTTTACCCCTAGCGGGTATAAACAATGAGCAGTTCTTC.

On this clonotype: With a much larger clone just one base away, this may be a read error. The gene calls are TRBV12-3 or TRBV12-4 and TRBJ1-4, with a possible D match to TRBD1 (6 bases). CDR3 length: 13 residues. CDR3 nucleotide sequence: TGTGCCAGAAGTTTACAGGACAGATCAAAACTGTTTTTT. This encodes CARSLQDRSKLFF.

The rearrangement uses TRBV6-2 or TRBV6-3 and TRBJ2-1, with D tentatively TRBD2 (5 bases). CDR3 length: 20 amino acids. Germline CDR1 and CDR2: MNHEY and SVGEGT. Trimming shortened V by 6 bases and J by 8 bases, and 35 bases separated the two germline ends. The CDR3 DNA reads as TGTGCCAGCAGCCCTAGAGCGCGCCCCCGCCAGAGGGTTGTGCACGATGAGCAGTTCTTC. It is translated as CASSPRARPRQRVVHDEQFF.

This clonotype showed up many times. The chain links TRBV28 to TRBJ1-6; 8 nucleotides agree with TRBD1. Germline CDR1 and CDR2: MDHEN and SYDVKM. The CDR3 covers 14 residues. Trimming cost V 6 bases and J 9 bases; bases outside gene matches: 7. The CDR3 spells CASRVQGVGSPLHF. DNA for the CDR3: TGTGCCAGCAGAGTACAGGGGGTGGGTTCACCCCTCCACTTT.

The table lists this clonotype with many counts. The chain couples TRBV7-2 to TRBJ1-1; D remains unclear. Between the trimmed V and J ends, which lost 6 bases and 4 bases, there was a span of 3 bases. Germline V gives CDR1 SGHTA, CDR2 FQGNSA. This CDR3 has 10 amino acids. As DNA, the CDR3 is TGTGCCAGCAGGATCACTGAAGCTTTCTTT. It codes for CASRITEAFF. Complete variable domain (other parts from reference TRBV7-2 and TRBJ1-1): GAGVSQSPSNKVTEKGKDVELRCDPISGHTALYWYRQSLGQGLEFLIYFQGNSAPDKSGLPSDRFSAERTGGSVSTLTIQRTQQEDSAVYLCASRITEAFFGQGTRLTVV.

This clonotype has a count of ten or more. Here the CDR3 reads CASSYYGEGYTF. The CDR3 DNA follows: TGTGCCAGCAGTTACTACGGGGAAGGCTACACCTTC. V is TRBV6-6 and J is TRBJ1-2; D ambiguous. The CDR3 is 12 amino acids. Germline V gene sequence: CDR1 MNHNY, CDR2 SVGAGI (reference sequence). The V and J ends lost 1 base and 8 bases respectively, with 8 bases between them.

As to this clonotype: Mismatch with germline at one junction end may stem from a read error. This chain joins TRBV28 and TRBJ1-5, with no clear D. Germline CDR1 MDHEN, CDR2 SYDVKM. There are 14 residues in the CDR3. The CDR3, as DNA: TGTGCTAGCACTTTAGGGCGGGGCAATCAGCCCCAGCATTTT. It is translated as CASTLGRGNQPQHF.

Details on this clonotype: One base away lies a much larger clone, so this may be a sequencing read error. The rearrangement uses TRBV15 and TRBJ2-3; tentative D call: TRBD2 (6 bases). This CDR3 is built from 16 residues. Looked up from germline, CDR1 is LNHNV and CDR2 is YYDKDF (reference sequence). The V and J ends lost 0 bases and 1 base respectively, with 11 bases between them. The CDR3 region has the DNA TGTGCCACCAGCAGAGATCGGGACTTGGGCACAGATACGCAGTATTTT. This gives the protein CATSRDRDLGTDTQYF.

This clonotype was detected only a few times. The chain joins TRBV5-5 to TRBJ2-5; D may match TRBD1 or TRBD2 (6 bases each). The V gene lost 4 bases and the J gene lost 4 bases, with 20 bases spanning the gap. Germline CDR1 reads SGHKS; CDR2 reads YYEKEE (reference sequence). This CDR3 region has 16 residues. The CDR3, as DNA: TGTGCCAGCAGCCCTCAACCCCCCGGGGGCGTAGAGACCCAGTACTTC. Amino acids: CASSPQPPGGVETQYF.

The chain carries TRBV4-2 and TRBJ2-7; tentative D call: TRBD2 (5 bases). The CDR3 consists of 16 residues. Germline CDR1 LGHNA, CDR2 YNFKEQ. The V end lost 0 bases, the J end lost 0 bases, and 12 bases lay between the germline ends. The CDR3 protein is CASSQDLRDNSYEQYF. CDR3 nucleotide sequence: TGTGCCAGCAGCCAAGATCTCCGGGATAACTCCTACGAGCAGTACTTC.

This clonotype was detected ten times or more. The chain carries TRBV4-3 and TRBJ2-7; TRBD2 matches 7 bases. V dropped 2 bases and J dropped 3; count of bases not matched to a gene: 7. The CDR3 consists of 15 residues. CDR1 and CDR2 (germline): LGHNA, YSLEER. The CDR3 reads CASSQNGLVGYEQYF. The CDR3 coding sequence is TGCGCCAGCAGCCAAAATGGACTAGTCGGCTACGAGCAGTACTTC.

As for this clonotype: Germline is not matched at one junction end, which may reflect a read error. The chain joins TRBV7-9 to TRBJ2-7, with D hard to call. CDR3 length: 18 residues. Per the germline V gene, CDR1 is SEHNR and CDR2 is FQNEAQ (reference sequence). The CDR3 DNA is TGCGCCAGCAGCCACGCTGCAGAAAACCAAGACAATCCCTACGAGCAGTACTTC. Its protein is CASSHAAENQDNPYEQYF.

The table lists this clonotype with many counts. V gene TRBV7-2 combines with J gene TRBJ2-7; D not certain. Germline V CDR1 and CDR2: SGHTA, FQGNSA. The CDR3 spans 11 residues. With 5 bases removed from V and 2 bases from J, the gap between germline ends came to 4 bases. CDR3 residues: CASSGTYEQYF. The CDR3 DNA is TGTGCCAGCAGCGGAACCTACGAGCAGTACTTC.

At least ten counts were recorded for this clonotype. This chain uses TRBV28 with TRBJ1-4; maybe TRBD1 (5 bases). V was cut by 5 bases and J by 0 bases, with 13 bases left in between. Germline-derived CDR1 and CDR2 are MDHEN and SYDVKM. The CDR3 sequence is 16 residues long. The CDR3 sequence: CASSPTAPTTNEKLFF. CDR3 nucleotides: TGTGCCAGCAGTCCGACAGCCCCCACAACTAATGAAAAACTGTTTTTT.

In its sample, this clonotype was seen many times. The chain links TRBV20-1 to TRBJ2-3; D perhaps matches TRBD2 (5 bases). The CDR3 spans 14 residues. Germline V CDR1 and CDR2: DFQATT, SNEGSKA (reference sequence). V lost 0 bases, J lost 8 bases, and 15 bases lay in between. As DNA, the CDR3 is TGCAGTGCTAGAGATTTTTCGGAGCGGCTTACGCAGTATTTT. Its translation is CSARDFSERLTQYF.

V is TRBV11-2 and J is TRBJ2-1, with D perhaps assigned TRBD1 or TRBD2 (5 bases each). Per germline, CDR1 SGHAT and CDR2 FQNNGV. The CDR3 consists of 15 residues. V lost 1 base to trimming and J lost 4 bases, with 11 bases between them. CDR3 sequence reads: CASSLGGAAYNEQFF. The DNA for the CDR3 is TGTGCCAGCAGCTTAGGAGGGGCAGCTTACAATGAGCAGTTCTTC. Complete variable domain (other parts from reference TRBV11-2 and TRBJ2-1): EAGVAQSPRYKIIEKRQSVAFWCNPISGHATLYWYQQILGQGPKLLIQFQNNGVVDDSQLPKDRFSAERLKGVDSTLKIQPAKLEDSAVYLCASSLGGAAYNEQFFGPGTRLTVL.

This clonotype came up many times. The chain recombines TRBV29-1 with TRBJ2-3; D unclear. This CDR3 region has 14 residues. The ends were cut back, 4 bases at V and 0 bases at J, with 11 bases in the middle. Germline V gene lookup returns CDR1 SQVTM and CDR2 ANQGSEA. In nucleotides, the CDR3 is TGCAGCGTTGCGGCGGCGATAAGCACAGATACGCAGTATTTT. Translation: CSVAAAISTDTQYF.

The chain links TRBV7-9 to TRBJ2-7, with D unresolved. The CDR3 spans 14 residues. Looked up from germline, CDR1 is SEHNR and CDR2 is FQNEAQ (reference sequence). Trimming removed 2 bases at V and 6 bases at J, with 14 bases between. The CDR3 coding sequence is TGTGCCAGCAGCTTATTGACTCATCCCAGCGAGCAGTACTTC. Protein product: CASSLLTHPSEQYF.